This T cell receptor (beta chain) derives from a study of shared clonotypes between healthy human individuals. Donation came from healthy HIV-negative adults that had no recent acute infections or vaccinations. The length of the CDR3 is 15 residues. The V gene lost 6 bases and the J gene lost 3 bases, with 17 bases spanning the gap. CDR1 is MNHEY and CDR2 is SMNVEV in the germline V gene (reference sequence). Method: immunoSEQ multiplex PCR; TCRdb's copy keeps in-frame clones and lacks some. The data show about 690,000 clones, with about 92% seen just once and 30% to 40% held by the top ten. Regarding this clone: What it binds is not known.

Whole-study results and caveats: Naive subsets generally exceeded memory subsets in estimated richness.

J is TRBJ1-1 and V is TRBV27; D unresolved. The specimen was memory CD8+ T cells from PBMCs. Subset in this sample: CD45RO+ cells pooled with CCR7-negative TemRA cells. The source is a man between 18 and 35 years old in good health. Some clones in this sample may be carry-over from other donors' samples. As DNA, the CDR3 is TGTGCCAGCAGCGCCGATGCCGTGTACGACACTGAAGCTTTCTTT. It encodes CASSADAVYDTEAFF.